Listed here are 5 T cell receptor beta chains from one sample, sequenced in a study of T cell clonality in common variable immunodeficiency. Using immunoSEQ multiplex PCR, the repertoire was profiled, and TCRdb retains in-frame clones only, with some absent. This repertoire lists tens of thousands of clones without singletons; 5% to 7% sits in the top ten. The sequenced material came from peripheral blood mononuclear cells. These receptors were taken from a person between 18 and 75 years old in good health.

Many counts were recorded for this clone. The sequenced part of the CDR3 DNA is TGTGCTAGTGGCCCTGGGACTAGCGGGAGCTACGAG. It codes for CASGPGTSGSYE. The entire CDR3 reads CASGPGTSGSYEQYF. The chain links TRBV12-5 to TRBJ2-7, with 14 bases fitting TRBD2. The read terminates 3 residues before the CDR3 end, so the remaining end is supplied by the germline J gene. V shed 6 bases and J 3 bases; nucleotides not matched to a gene: 4. Germline CDR1 is LGHNT and CDR2 is FRNRAP. There are 15 residues in the CDR3.

This clone came up many times. The CDR3 end falls 3 residues outside the read, so it is completed with the germline J gene. The rearrangement uses TRBV5-1 and TRBJ2-7; D is possibly TRBD1 (6 bases). CDR3 length: 18 amino acids. The germline V and J ends were trimmed by 0 bases and 0 bases, with 19 bases remaining between them. Germline assignment: CDR1 SGHRS and CDR2 YFSETQ. The CDR3 spells CASSLAGPAGVHSYEQYF. The CDR3 bases that were read are TGCGCCAGCAGCTTGGCGGGACCCGCAGGGGTACACTCCTACGAG.

This clone was observed at least ten times. The CDR3 extends 3 residues past the end of the read, so its final part is completed from the germline J gene. This chain joins TRBV2 and TRBJ2-1; 9 positions match TRBD2. The CDR3 totals 14 residues. CDR1 is SNHLY, CDR2 FYNNEI, per germline. Trimming cost V 7 bases and J 7 bases; bases outside gene matches: 8. Incomplete CDR3 DNA: TGTGCCAGCACCGGACTGCGGGAGGGAAATGAG. It encodes CASTGLREGNE. The CDR3 in full is CASTGLREGNEQFF.

This clone was seen ten or more times. The read terminates 3 residues ahead of where the CDR3 ends, so the germline J gene completes it. The V gene is TRBV29-1, the J gene TRBJ2-1, with 8 bases that match TRBD1. Unmatched junction bases numbered 10, after V lost 4 bases and J lost 5 bases. Looked up from germline, CDR1 is SQVTM and CDR2 is ANQGSEA. The CDR3 contains 15 residues. The CDR3 DNA, read in part, is TGCAGCGTTGGAGCCCCAGGGGGCGAAGACAATGAG. This translates into CSVGAPGGEDNE. The entire CDR3 protein is CSVGAPGGEDNEQFF.

The table lists this clone with many counts. The read ends 3 residues shy of where the CDR3 ends; the end is completed using the germline J gene. This chain joins TRBV12-3 or TRBV12-4 and TRBJ2-1; possibly TRBD2 for D (5 bases). V shed 3 bases and J shed 3 bases, with 9 bases lying between them. CDR3 length equals 14 residues. The CDR3 is CASSFSVHYNEQFF. Partial CDR3 DNA: TGTGCCAGCAGTTTTAGCGTACACTACAATGAG.